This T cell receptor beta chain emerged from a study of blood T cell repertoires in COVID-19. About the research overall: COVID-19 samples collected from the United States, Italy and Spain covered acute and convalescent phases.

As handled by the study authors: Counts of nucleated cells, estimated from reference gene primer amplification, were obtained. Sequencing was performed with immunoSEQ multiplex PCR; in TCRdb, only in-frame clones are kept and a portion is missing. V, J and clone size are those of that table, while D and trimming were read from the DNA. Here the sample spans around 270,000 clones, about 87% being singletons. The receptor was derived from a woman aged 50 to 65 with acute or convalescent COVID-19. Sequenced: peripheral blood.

The CDR3 is CASSSGQGSRNQPQHF. In DNA form, the CDR3 reads TGTGCCAGCAGCTCGGGACAGGGGTCTCGCAATCAGCCCCAGCATTTT. This chain links TRBV7-8 with TRBJ1-5; 10 nucleotides match TRBD1. Germline V gene lookup returns CDR1 SGHVS and CDR2 FQNEAQ. The CDR3 length is 16 residues. V trimming: 4 bases; J trimming: 2 bases; junction bases outside the gene matches: 5.